Each of the 30 T cell receptor beta chains below was sequenced from the same sample in a study of CD4 and CD8 cells across lung adenocarcinoma regions. TCRdb independently ran MiXCR on the PCR reads; one entry per CDR3 protein. Of thousands of distinct CDR3 sequences detected, 45% appear once; the ten largest clones hold just under 97%. The sequenced material came from CD8+ T cells from the center of a lung tumor. These receptors were obtained from a male donor with lung adenocarcinoma. The CD4 and CD8 labels of this study may be unreliable.

This clonotype came up many times. The chain employs TRBV24-1 and TRBJ2-4, with 11 bases identical to TRBD1. The CDR3 extends over 15 amino acids. V dropped 4 bases and J dropped 9; count of bases not matched to a gene: 7. The germline gives CDR1 KGHDR, CDR2 SFDVKD. The CDR3: CATSDSGQGAVIQYF. The CDR3 nucleotides are TGTGCCACCAGTGACTCAGGACAGGGGGCCGTCATTCAGTACTTC.

This chain connects TRBV5-1 to TRBJ1-2; D gene ambiguous. Germline CDR1 is SGHRS and CDR2 is YFSETQ. CDR3 size: 17 residues. Trimming pared 2 bases from V and 3 bases from J, leaving 20 bases between. CDR3 sequence reads: CASSFNQVGYRDYGYTF. CDR3 DNA: TGCGCCAGCAGCTTCAACCAGGTTGGGTATCGGGACTATGGCTACACCTTC.

By frequency in the sample, this clonotype is medium-sized. The chain links TRBV6-1 to TRBJ2-1; maybe TRBD2 (6 bases). Germline V CDR1 and CDR2: MNHNS, SASEGT. The CDR3 contains 15 residues. Trimming removed 2 bases from V and 6 bases from J, with 14 bases in between. In nucleotides, the CDR3 is TGTGCCAGCAGTGAATGGAGCGGGCGCAGCAATGAGCAGTTCTTC. This sequence encodes CASSEWSGRSNEQFF.

V usage is TRBV30 and J usage is TRBJ1-3, with D unclear. V was pared by 3 bases and J by 0 bases, with 9 bases between. The V gene's germline CDR1 is GTSNPN and CDR2 SVGIG (reference sequence). CDR3 size: 14 residues. In nucleotides, the CDR3 is TGTGCCTGGAGACAGCTTTCCTCTGGAAACACCATATATTTT. Translated, it gives CAWRQLSSGNTIYF.

In this sample, this clonotype turned up many times. The chain joins TRBV11-3 to TRBJ2-1, with 7 bases aligning to TRBD2. After removal of 5 bases from V and 4 bases from J, the junction contained 8 bases not matched to a gene. CDR3 length: 15 amino acids. Germline CDR1 and CDR2: SGHNT and YENEEA. As DNA, the CDR3 is TGTGCCAGCAGCCCAAACGGCGGGGGATACAATGAGCAGTTCTTC. Encoded protein: CASSPNGGGYNEQFF. Variable domain in full (rest from reference TRBV11-3 and TRBJ2-1): EAGVVQSPRYKIIEKKQPVAFWCNPISGHNTLYWYLQNLGQGPELLIRYENEEAVDDSQLPKDRFSAERLKGVDSTLKIQPAELGDSAVYLCASSPNGGGYNEQFFGPGTRLTVL.

This clonotype has ten or more counts. The genes are TRBV6-5 and TRBJ2-5; 9 positions agree with TRBD1. V dropped 2 bases and J dropped 3; count of bases not matched to a gene: 13. CDR3 length: 18 residues. Germline assignment: CDR1 MNHEY and CDR2 SVGAGI. CDR3 region: CASSYRTPGQGQKETQYF. In nucleotides, the CDR3 is TGTGCCAGCAGTTACCGTACACCCGGACAGGGGCAGAAAGAGACCCAGTACTTC.

The genes are TRBV6-1 and TRBJ2-3, with no clear D. The CDR3 covers 13 residues. Germline V CDR1 and CDR2: MNHNS, SASEGT. Trimming left V 8 bases short and J 8 bases short, with 17 bases between. This chain's CDR3 is CASEKVVFGTQYF. For the CDR3, the DNA is TGTGCCAGCGAGAAAGTTGTTTTTGGTACGCAGTATTTT.

The CDR3 loop is CATSGGTSGPSYNEQFF. For the CDR3, the DNA is TGTGCCACCTCGGGTGGGACTAGCGGTCCCTCCTACAATGAGCAGTTCTTC. The chain joins TRBV15 to TRBJ2-1; 11 bases line up with TRBD2. CDR1 is LNHNV and CDR2 is YYDKDF in the germline V gene (reference sequence). V gave up 8 bases and J gave up 0 bases; unmatched junction bases: 9. This CDR3 spans 17 amino acids.

This clonotype was seen more than once but under ten times. This chain joins TRBV25-1 and TRBJ2-4; perhaps D is TRBD1 or TRBD2 (5 bases each). Germline V gene data show CDR1 as MGHDK and CDR2 as SYGVNS. Trimming removed 4 bases from V and 9 bases from J, with 19 bases in between. The CDR3 has 15 amino acids. CDR3 protein: CASSVRDLRGAIQYF. DNA of the CDR3: TGTGCCAGCAGTGTCCGGGACCTCCGAGGGGCCATTCAGTACTTC.

This clonotype was seen repeatedly, ten times or more. This CDR3 is CASSNSFRDTQYF. CDR3 DNA sequence: TGTGCCAGCAGCAACTCCTTCAGAGATACGCAGTATTTT. The rearrangement links TRBV6-5 to TRBJ2-3; no definite D call. CDR1 is MNHEY and CDR2 is SVGAGI in the germline V gene. V shed 6 bases and J shed 5 bases, with 12 bases lying between them. The CDR3 totals 13 residues.

CDR3 sequence (DNA): TGTGCCAAGGGACAGGGGGACTATGGCTACACCTTC. This sequence encodes CAKGQGDYGYTF. The chain joins TRBV7-9 to TRBJ1-2; 11 bases align to TRBD1. The CDR3 contains 12 residues. V dropped 10 bases and J dropped 3; count of bases not matched to a gene: 1. The V gene's germline CDR1 is SEHNR and CDR2 FQNEAQ (reference sequence).

The rearrangement joins TRBV12-3 or TRBV12-4 to TRBJ2-1; D perhaps matches TRBD2 (5 bases). The end of the DNA fits TRBJ2-7 better, so the J call may be wrong. The CDR3 is 12 amino acids. The CDR3 is CASSLVPGEQYF. DNA of the CDR3: TGTGCCAGCAGTTTAGTGCCGGGGGAGCAGTACTTC.

The chain uses TRBV6-1 and TRBJ2-1; TRBD2 matches 7 bases. The junction had 14 bases not matched to a gene; V was cut back by 2 bases and J by 4 bases. The CDR3 is made up of 18 amino acids. Germline CDR1 reads MNHNS; CDR2 reads SASEGT. Here the CDR3 reads CASSEFGGGPGTYNEQFF. The CDR3 DNA sequence: TGTGCCAGCAGTGAATTTGGGGGAGGGCCTGGTACTTACAATGAGCAGTTCTTC.

This clonotype was detected only a few times. The V gene is TRBV4-2, the J gene TRBJ2-3, with 9 nucleotides matching TRBD2. Germline trimming cut 6 bases from V and 0 bases from J; bases unmatched to any gene: 4. Germline CDR1 and CDR2: LGHNA and YNFKEQ. The length of the CDR3 is 15 residues. The CDR3 DNA follows: TGTGCCAGCAGGAAGCGGGGGGTGAGCACAGATACGCAGTATTTT. It codes for CASRKRGVSTDTQYF.

This chain uses TRBV5-1 with TRBJ2-1; D possibly corresponds to TRBD1 (6 bases). Trimming took 4 bases from V and 9 from J, leaving 14 bases between them. The length of the CDR3 is 13 residues. In germline, CDR1 is SGHRS, CDR2 YFSETQ. Written as DNA, the CDR3 is TGCGCCAGCAGCCTACCGACAGGCTCTGAGCAGTTCTTC. Encoded protein: CASSLPTGSEQFF. Supplemented by reference TRBV5-1 and TRBJ2-1, the full variable domain reads KAGVTQTPRYLIKTRGQQVTLSCSPISGHRSVSWYQQTPGQGLQFLFEYFSETQRNKGNFPGRFSGRQFSNSRSEMNVSTLELGDSALYLCASSLPTGSEQFFGPGTRLTVL.

This clonotype was seen many times. The chain has TRBV4-1 and TRBJ2-5; D is unresolved. Matching the DNA end better, TRBJ2-7 makes the J call doubtful. CDR3 length equals 13 residues. CDR1 is MGHRA, CDR2 YSYEKL, per germline. This CDR3 is CASSQVLRNEQYF. CDR3 DNA sequence: TGCGCCAGCAGCCAAGTACTTAGGAACGAGCAGTACTTC.

This clonotype was recorded a few times. This rearrangement joins TRBV27 to TRBJ2-5; TRBD2 agrees at 9 bases. The CDR3 spans 14 residues. Losses at the gene ends were 4 bases for V and 7 bases for J; bases not matched to a gene: 7. The germline V gene encodes CDR1 MNHEY and CDR2 SMNVEV (reference sequence). CDR3 DNA sequence: TGTGCCAGCAGTTCAGGGACTAGCCGGGGGACCCAGTACTTC. It codes for CASSSGTSRGTQYF.

This rearrangement joins TRBV4-1 to TRBJ2-2; D is uncertain. V was cut by 4 bases and J by 5 bases, with 11 bases left in between. In germline, CDR1 is MGHRA, CDR2 YSYEKL. This CDR3 is built from 14 residues. The chain's CDR3 is CASSPRTLTGELFF. The CDR3 nucleotides are TGCGCCAGCAGCCCCCGGACCTTAACCGGGGAGCTGTTTTTT.

The V gene is TRBV10-1, the J gene TRBJ2-1; tentative D call: TRBD1 (6 bases). This CDR3 contains 15 residues. Per the germline V gene, CDR1 is WNHNN and CDR2 is SYGVQD (reference sequence). V lost 2 bases to trimming and J lost 0 bases, with 8 bases between them. CDR3 bases: TGCGCCAGCAGTGAGAGGGGGAGCTCCTACAATGAGCAGTTCTTC. Its protein is CASSERGSSYNEQFF.

This clonotype was seen at least ten times. V usage is TRBV10-3 and J usage is TRBJ2-1, with 8 bases that match TRBD1. This CDR3 is built from 15 residues. Germline V CDR1 and CDR2: ENHRY, SYGVKD. Losses at the gene ends were 6 bases for V and 1 base for J; bases not matched to a gene: 5. DNA of the CDR3: TGTGCCATCAGAGCCGGGACAGGATCCTACAATGAGCAGTTCTTC. Protein sequence: CAIRAGTGSYNEQFF.

This clonotype was seen many times. The V and J genes are TRBV10-2 and TRBJ2-3; no definite D call. V was clipped by 7 bases and J by 2 bases, with 16 bases between them. Germline assignment: CDR1 WSHSY and CDR2 SAAADI. The CDR3 consists of 15 residues. This CDR3 reads CASKSKAVPTDTQYF. DNA of the CDR3: TGCGCCAGCAAATCGAAGGCGGTCCCCACAGATACGCAGTATTTT.

This clonotype was detected ten times or more. A much more abundant neighbour one base away suggests this may be a read error. The chain uses TRBV27 and TRBJ2-5; D is possibly TRBD2 (6 bases). This CDR3 is built from 15 residues. Germline CDR1 is MNHEY and CDR2 is SMNVEV (reference sequence). Trimming cost V 4 bases and J 11 bases, with 23 bases left between them. The CDR3 bases are TGTGCCAGCAGTTCAGCGACTAGGACCGTCCCTGAGCAGTACTTC. It translates to CASSSATRTVPEQYF.

The V call is TRBV27, the J call TRBJ2-5; D is perhaps TRBD1 (6 bases). This CDR3 is built from 14 residues. The V gene lost 3 bases and the J gene lost 4 bases, with 12 bases spanning the gap. Germline CDR1 reads MNHEY; CDR2 reads SMNVEV (reference sequence). Here the CDR3 DNA reads TGTGCCAGCAGTTTGTCACAGGGCTCAGAGACCCAGTACTTC. Protein: CASSLSQGSETQYF.

The chain is built from TRBV6-1 and TRBJ2-5; D unresolved. V lost 5 bases and J lost 3, with 7 bases in between. The V gene's germline CDR1 is MNHNS and CDR2 SASEGT. The CDR3 covers 12 residues. This chain's CDR3 is CASSSQKETQYF. The CDR3 bases are TGTGCCAGCAGTAGCCAGAAAGAGACCCAGTACTTC.

This clonotype was detected only a few times. This sequence joins TRBV7-2 and TRBJ2-5, with D perhaps matching TRBD1 (8 bases). The end of the DNA is better explained by TRBJ2-7, so the J call may be wrong. The CDR3 consists of 17 residues. In germline, CDR1 is SGHTA, CDR2 FQGNSA. The DNA for the CDR3 is TGTGCCAGCAGCACAGGGGGGGGGCGGGATACCTCCTACGAGCAGTACTTC. Its protein is CASSTGGGRDTSYEQYF.

This chain connects TRBV3-1 to TRBJ2-1, with D tentatively TRBD1 or TRBD2 (5 bases each). The CDR3 runs to 13 residues. Deletions cut 3 bases from V and 8 bases from J, with 11 bases between. Germline values: CDR1 LGHDT, CDR2 YNNKEL (reference sequence). CDR3 region: CASSQEGTHEQFF. In nucleotides, the CDR3 is TGTGCCAGCAGCCAGGAAGGGACCCATGAGCAGTTCTTC.

This clonotype was observed a handful of times. The chain employs TRBV6-5 and TRBJ2-1, with 10 bases identical to TRBD2. V was clipped by 4 bases and J by 4 bases; unmatched bases: 1. The CDR3 spans 14 residues. In germline, CDR1 is MNHEY, CDR2 SVGAGI. The CDR3 coding sequence is TGTGCCAGCAGTTCTAGCGGGAGTTACAATGAGCAGTTCTTC. It codes for CASSSSGSYNEQFF.

The rearrangement uses TRBV25-1 and TRBJ1-2; D is perhaps TRBD1 (6 bases). The length of the CDR3 is 14 residues. Germline values: CDR1 MGHDK, CDR2 SYGVNS. Between the trimmed V and J ends, which lost 8 bases and 8 bases, there was a span of 21 bases. The CDR3 coding sequence is TGTGCCAGCGGTGGGTATACTACAGGGACAGGCTACACCTTC. It is translated as CASGGYTTGTGYTF.

The chain uses TRBV27 and TRBJ2-2; D gene uncertain. The CDR3 has 14 amino acids. Germline CDR1 reads MNHEY; CDR2 reads SMNVEV (reference sequence). The V end was cut by 3 bases, the J end by 1 base, with 6 bases between. CDR3 bases: TGTGCCAGCAGTTTCCTAGGGAACACCGGGGAGCTGTTTTTT. Translating it yields CASSFLGNTGELFF.

The gene calls are TRBV2 and TRBJ2-1; D is possibly TRBD1 or TRBD2 (6 bases each). This CDR3 comprises 14 residues. The germline V and J ends were trimmed by 5 bases and 9 bases, with 17 bases remaining between them. Per the germline V gene, CDR1 is SNHLY and CDR2 is FYNNEI. CDR3 in amino acids: CASSNSPGAGEQFF. The CDR3 nucleotides are TGTGCCAGCAGTAACTCCCCGGGGGCCGGTGAGCAGTTCTTC.